This is a list of T cell receptor beta chains from one sample in a study of PD-L1 blockade in urothelial cancer. Libraries were prepared by immunoSEQ multiplex PCR; TCRdb keeps only in-frame clonotypes and omits some of them. The repertoire holds about 120,000 clones, with about 82% as singletons. The sample consisted of PBMCs, taken around atezolizumab (anti-PD-L1) treatment. These receptors came from a man in his fifties or sixties with urothelial cancer. CDR3s include the opening cysteine and the closing phenylalanine or tryptophan. A D gene is named only where the DNA matches it firmly. Part of the rows lack a size; the others show once, few, many or a class for expanded clones.

once	NA	TRBV19	TRBJ1-1	TGTGCCAGTAGTACCTCAGGGCTGGGCCTGAACACTGAAGCTTTCTTT	CASSTSGLGLNTEAFF
NA	NA	TRBV7-2	TRBJ2-7	TGTGCCAGCACCCCCGGGATTCACTCCTCCTACGAGCAGTACTTC	CASTPGIHSSYEQYF
NA	TRBD1	TRBV5-1	TRBJ2-7	TGCGCCAGCAGCCCTAGAGTCCCGGGACAGTCCTACGAGCAGTACTTC	CASSPRVPGQSYEQYF
NA	TRBD2	TRBV9	TRBJ2-1	TGTGCCAGCAGCGTAGTGGCTAGCGGGAGGGCCCTCTACAATGAGCAGTTCTTC	CASSVVASGRALYNEQFF
NA	NA	TRBV7-6	TRBJ1-2	TGTGCCAGCAGCTTAGACGGGGGGCGCGTTTATGGCTACACCTTC	CASSLDGGRVYGYTF
NA	NA	TRBV6-5	TRBJ1-4	TGTGCCAGCAGAGCCGACAGGACGGCTAATGAAAAACTGTTTTTT	CASRADRTANEKLFF
NA	NA	TRBV27	TRBJ1-3	TGTGCCAGCAGGAAGGACATGACCTCTGGAAACACCATATATTTT	CASRKDMTSGNTIYF
few	TRBD1	TRBV28	TRBJ1-5	TGTGCCAGCAGCAAACAGGGGACTCAGCCCCAGCATTTT	CASSKQGTQPQHF
once	NA	TRBV28	TRBJ1-1	TGTGCCAGCAGACCACCCCAGGTTCATGAAGCTTTCTTT	CASRPPQVHEAFF
once	NA	TRBV14	TRBJ2-7	TGTGCCAGCAGCCAAGAAATCGGACAGTACCTCTACGAGCAGTACTTC	CASSQEIGQYLYEQYF
NA	NA	TRBV27	TRBJ2-7	TGTGCCAGCAGCCCGCAGGGGGGCTACGAGCAGTACTTC	CASSPQGGYEQYF
once	TRBD2	TRBV30	TRBJ2-3	TGTGCCTGGACTTCTGGGACTAGTGGGAGAGCAGATACGCAGTATTTT	CAWTSGTSGRADTQYF
NA	TRBD1	TRBV19	TRBJ1-6	TGTGCCAGTAGCGACAGACAGGGTGTGAATTCACCCCTCCACTTT	CASSDRQGVNSPLHF
once	NA	TRBV30	TRBJ1-3	TGTGCCTGGAGTGTATCGGGGTACTCTGGAAACACCATATATTTT	CAWSVSGYSGNTIYF
NA	TRBD1	TRBV2	TRBJ2-7	TGTGCCAGCAGTGGTCGGGGACAGGGAAAGACCGAGCAGTACTTC	CASSGRGQGKTEQYF
NA	TRBD2	TRBV4-2	TRBJ2-7	TGTGCCAGCAGCCAAGATAGAAGCGGGGTTCCCTACGAGCAGTACTTC	CASSQDRSGVPYEQYF
NA	TRBD1	TRBV7-3	TRBJ2-5	TGTGCCAGCAGCTTAAGGGGGGGGACAGGGCGGGAGGAGACCCAGTACTTC	CASSLRGGTGREETQYF
many	TRBD1	TRBV4-1	TRBJ1-1	TGCGCCAGCAGCTCCTACGACAGGGTAACTGAAGCTTTCTTT	CASSSYDRVTEAFF